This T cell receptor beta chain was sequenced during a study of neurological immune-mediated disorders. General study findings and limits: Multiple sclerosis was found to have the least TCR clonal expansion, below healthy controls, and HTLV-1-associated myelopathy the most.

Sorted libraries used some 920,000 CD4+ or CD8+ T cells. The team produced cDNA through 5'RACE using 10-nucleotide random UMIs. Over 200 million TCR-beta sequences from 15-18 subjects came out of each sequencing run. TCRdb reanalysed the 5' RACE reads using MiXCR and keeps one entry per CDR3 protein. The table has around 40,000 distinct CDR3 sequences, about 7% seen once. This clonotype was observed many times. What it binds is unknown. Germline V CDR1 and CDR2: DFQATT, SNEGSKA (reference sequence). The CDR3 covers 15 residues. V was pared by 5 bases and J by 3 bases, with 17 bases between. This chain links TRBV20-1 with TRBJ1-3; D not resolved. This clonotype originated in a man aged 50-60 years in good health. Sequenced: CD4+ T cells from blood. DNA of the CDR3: TGCAGTGCTCTTCCTAGATCATCGGTTGGAAACACCATATATTTT. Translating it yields CSALPRSSVGNTIYF.